This is a list of T cell receptor beta chains from one sample in a study of molecular identifiers for immune sequencing clone quantification. TCRdb processed the PCR reads anew with MiXCR; each CDR3 protein has one entry. In the table there are around 460,000 distinct CDR3 sequences, roughly a fifth of which are singletons. The sample taken for sequencing was naive CD8+ T cells from blood, with Jurkat cell RNA spiked in. The receptors were sampled from a human donor in good health. Some libraries in this study had Jurkat cell RNA spiked in. Both conserved end residues are part of each CDR3. D genes are given only for firm matches. For some rows the clone size is stated as once, few or many, or as a class when expanded; others skip it.

V: TRBV12-3/TRBV12-4; J: TRBJ1-4; D: TRBD1; size: many; CDR3: CASSSTGVGEKLFF; DNA: TGTGCCAGCAGTTCGACAGGGGTCGGCGAAAAACTGTTTTTT
V: TRBV7-9; J: TRBJ2-2; D: .; size: .; CDR3: CASSLLQNAGELFF; DNA: TGTGCCAGCAGCCTACTACAGAACGCCGGGGAGCTGTTTTTT
V: TRBV28; J: TRBJ2-7; D: TRBD2; size: .; CDR3: CASGLGTSGTYEQYF; DNA: TGTGCCAGCGGTTTAGGGACTAGCGGTACCTACGAGCAGTACTTC
V: TRBV15; J: TRBJ1-4; D: .; size: few; CDR3: CATSRGRHTTNEKLFF; DNA: TGTGCCACCAGCAGAGGCAGGCATACAACTAATGAAAAACTGTTTTTT
V: TRBV5-6; J: TRBJ2-7; D: .; size: many; CDR3: CASSLEAYEQYF; DNA: TGTGCCAGCAGCTTGGAAGCCTACGAGCAGTACTTC
V: TRBV28; J: TRBJ1-5; D: .; size: .; CDR3: CASSPGQGSTQYFGQPQHF; DNA: .
V: TRBV5-1; J: TRBJ2-7; D: TRBD1; size: many; CDR3: CASSLTRQGNYEQYF; DNA: TGCGCCAGCAGCTTGACGAGACAGGGCAACTACGAGCAGTACTTC
V: TRBV5-1; J: TRBJ2-4; D: .; size: .; CDR3: CASSPTDWGDIQYF; DNA: TGCGCCAGCAGCCCGACCGACTGGGGGGACATTCAGTACTTC
V: TRBV12-3/TRBV12-4; J: TRBJ2-1; D: .; size: few; CDR3: CASSLGWGPGDEQFF; DNA: TGTGCCAGCAGTTTAGGCTGGGGGCCTGGCGATGAGCAGTTCTTC
V: TRBV11-2; J: TRBJ2-3; D: TRBD2; size: many; CDR3: CASSSMGGDTDTQYF; DNA: TGTGCCAGCAGCTCCATGGGGGGGGACACAGATACGCAGTATTTT
V: TRBV9; J: TRBJ1-5; D: .; size: many; CDR3: CASSVEGASNQPQHF; DNA: TGTGCCAGCAGCGTAGAAGGGGCAAGCAATCAGCCCCAGCATTTT
V: TRBV5-4; J: TRBJ1-3; D: .; size: .; CDR3: CASSLAGGLGRNTIYF; DNA: TGTGCCAGCAGCTTGGCCGGGGGGCTGGGTAGAAACACCATATATTTT
V: TRBV7-9; J: TRBJ1-1; D: TRBD1; size: few; CDR3: CASSFDRGSPDTEAFF; DNA: TGTGCCAGCAGCTTCGACAGGGGGAGCCCAGACACTGAAGCTTTCTTT
V: TRBV12-3/TRBV12-4; J: TRBJ2-5; D: TRBD2; size: many; CDR3: CASSFTSGTGTQYF; DNA: TGTGCCAGCAGTTTTACTAGCGGCACAGGGACCCAGTACTTC
V: TRBV20-1; J: TRBJ2-5; D: TRBD1; size: few; CDR3: CSARDLTGGIETQYF; DNA: TGCAGTGCTAGAGATTTAACAGGGGGCATAGAGACCCAGTACTTC
V: TRBV7-9; J: TRBJ2-7; D: .; size: few; CDR3: CASSRDPFLLGEQYF; DNA: TGTGCCAGCAGCCGGGACCCCTTTCTCTTGGGCGAGCAGTACTTC
V: TRBV4-3; J: TRBJ1-1; D: TRBD1; size: many; CDR3: CASSQGTGLTEAFF; DNA: TGCGCCAGCAGCCAAGGGACAGGGCTCACTGAAGCTTTCTTT
V: TRBV27; J: TRBJ2-7; D: .; size: .; CDR3: CASTGAPRYYEQYF; DNA: TGTGCCAGCACTGGGGCTCCTCGATACTACGAGCAGTACTTC
V: TRBV10-3; J: TRBJ2-3; D: .; size: .; CDR3: CAISESFEGQSTDTQYF; DNA: TGTGCCATCAGTGAGTCCTTCGAGGGTCAGAGCACAGATACGCAGTATTTT
V: TRBV2; J: TRBJ2-7; D: .; size: many; CDR3: CASQGSHEQYF; DNA: TGTGCCAGCCAGGGTAGCCACGAGCAGTACTTC
V: TRBV27; J: TRBJ1-1; D: .; size: .; CDR3: CASSLSQLGGVGTEAFF; DNA: TGTGCCAGCAGTTTGTCTCAGCTTGGGGGCGTGGGGACTGAAGCTTTCTTT
V: TRBV6-5; J: TRBJ2-5; D: TRBD1; size: .; CDR3: CASSPDRGEETQYF; DNA: TGTGCCAGCAGCCCAGACAGGGGGGAGGAGACCCAGTACTTC
V: TRBV18; J: TRBJ2-4; D: .; size: many; CDR3: CASSPMDYVRDIQYF; DNA: TGTGCCAGCTCACCTATGGATTACGTTAGAGACATTCAGTACTTC
V: TRBV6-2/TRBV6-3; J: TRBJ2-7; D: .; size: .; CDR3: CASSYIEGILYEQYF; DNA: TGTGCCAGCAGTTATATCGAGGGTATTTTGTACGAGCAGTACTTC
V: TRBV9; J: TRBJ1-6; D: .; size: few; CDR3: CASSVEGFASPLHF; DNA: TGTGCCAGCAGCGTAGAGGGGTTTGCTTCACCCCTCCACTTT
V: TRBV6-5; J: TRBJ1-5; D: .; size: many; CDR3: CASSSDVNQPQHF; DNA: TGTGCCAGCAGTTCCGACGTCAATCAGCCCCAGCATTTT